A selection of T cell receptor beta chains follows, all from one sample in a study of PD-L1 blockade in urothelial cancer. The assay was immunoSEQ multiplex PCR, and TCRdb's table has in-frame clones only and misses some. Seen here are more than 40,000 clones, approximately 84% observed once, and the top ten hold approximately 16%. Sequencing used PBMCs, obtained around atezolizumab (anti-PD-L1) treatment. The receptors here all came from a man aged 55-75 years with urothelial cancer. Each CDR3 is given with its conserved first and last residue. The order of the fields is J gene, clone size, D gene, V gene, CDR3 protein, CDR3 DNA. The D gene is left open where the match is weak. Size is stated for part of the rows, as once, few or many counts, or as a class when the clone is expanded.

>TRBJ1-5|few|TRBD1|TRBV7-2
CASSLRTGGRQPQHF
TGTGCCAGCAGCTTGAGAACAGGGGGTCGGCAGCCCCAGCATTTT
>TRBJ1-2|-|TRBD1|TRBV9
CASSRTGGLKTGYTF
TGTGCCAGCAGCCGGACAGGGGGATTAAAGACGGGCTACACCTTC
>TRBJ1-5|-|-|TRBV27
CASSLGQWGNQPQHF
TGTGCCAGCAGTTTAGGGCAATGGGGCAATCAGCCCCAGCATTTT
>TRBJ1-3|-|-|TRBV9
CASNQQGDFGNTIYF
TGTGCCAGCAACCAACAGGGAGACTTTGGAAACACCATATATTTT
>TRBJ1-4|-|-|TRBV7-2
CASSLPGRGGEKLFF
TGTGCCAGCAGCTTACCGGGGAGGGGAGGTGAAAAACTGTTTTTT
>TRBJ2-3|-|-|TRBV5-5
CASSLGAGRGTDTQYF
TGTGCCAGCAGCTTGGGCGCGGGACGGGGCACAGATACGCAGTATTTT
>TRBJ1-6|few|-|TRBV6-5
CASSWLSANESPLHF
TGTGCCAGCAGTTGGCTGTCCGCCAACGAATCACCCCTCCACTTT
>TRBJ2-7|-|TRBD1|TRBV25-1
CASSEFSGTGGFKQYF
TGTGCCAGCAGTGAATTCTCCGGGACAGGGGGCTTCAAGCAGTACTTC
>TRBJ2-7|-|-|TRBV2
CASSETGPRYEQYF
TGTGCCAGCAGTGAAACTGGGCCAAGGTACGAGCAGTACTTC
>TRBJ2-1|-|-|TRBV6-6
CASSPTANEQFF
TGTGCCAGCAGCCCCACCGCGAATGAGCAGTTCTTC
>TRBJ1-5|-|TRBD1|TRBV6-5
CASSYSGGGQPQHF
TGTGCCAGCAGTTACTCAGGGGGCGGACAGCCCCAGCATTTT
>TRBJ2-5|once|TRBD2|TRBV5-4
CASSLDSGRGETQYF
TGTGCCAGCAGCTTGGACAGCGGGAGAGGGGAGACCCAGTACTTC
>TRBJ1-3|-|-|TRBV4-1
CASSLKMGRGSGNTIYF
TGCGCCAGCAGCCTTAAGATGGGCAGGGGCTCTGGAAACACCATATATTTT
>TRBJ2-7|-|TRBD1|TRBV27
CASSQTGGLPSYEQYF
TGTGCCAGCAGTCAAACAGGGGGCCTGCCAAGCTACGAGCAGTACTTC
>TRBJ2-5|-|-|TRBV4-2
CASSQDWNGRETQYF
TGTGCCAGCAGCCAAGATTGGAATGGGAGGGAGACCCAGTACTTC
>TRBJ1-2|-|-|TRBV19
CASSIYSGHSVVYTF
TGTGCCAGTAGTATATATTCGGGACATTCGGTGGTCTACACCTTC
>TRBJ2-2|-|-|TRBV27
CASSLRGMGGELFF
TGTGCCAGCAGTTTGCGAGGGATGGGCGGGGAGCTGTTTTTT
>TRBJ2-5|-|-|TRBV7-2
CASSLEGQGGETQYF
TGTGCCAGCAGCTTAGAAGGGCAGGGAGGAGAGACCCAGTACTTC
>TRBJ1-2|once|-|TRBV30
CAWSATGLGYGYTF
TGTGCCTGGAGTGCAACAGGGCTCGGGTATGGCTACACCTTC
>TRBJ1-4|-|TRBD1|TRBV15
CATSRDYAGGAAEKLFF
TGTGCCACCAGCAGAGATTATGCAGGGGGCGCGGCAGAAAAACTGTTTTTT
>TRBJ2-7|-|-|TRBV7-6
CASTPSGVVEQYF
TGTGCCAGCACCCCTTCGGGGGTGGTCGAGCAGTACTTC
>TRBJ2-7|once|-|TRBV30
CAWTGGPFREQYF
TGTGCCTGGACTGGTGGGCCTTTCCGCGAGCAGTACTTC
>TRBJ2-1|many|-|TRBV2
CASRSRPPRLIEQFF
TGTGCCAGCAGATCACGACCCCCGAGACTCATCGAGCAGTTCTTC
>TRBJ1-2|-|TRBD1|TRBV2
CASSEAPTGGYGYTF
TGTGCCAGCAGTGAAGCACCTACAGGGGGTTATGGCTACACCTTC
>TRBJ2-7|-|TRBD2|TRBV19
CASKLAEGPYEQYF
TGTGCCAGCAAACTAGCGGAGGGTCCCTACGAGCAGTACTTC
>TRBJ2-7|-|-|TRBV5-6
CASSEIGTSYEQYF
TGTGCCAGCAGCGAGATCGGGACTTCCTACGAGCAGTACTTC
>TRBJ2-3|-|-|TRBV30
CAWSVEAGPDTQYF
TGTGCCTGGAGTGTCGAAGCGGGCCCAGATACGCAGTATTTT